These 16 T cell receptor beta chains came from one sample sequenced in a study of OX40 agonist ivuxolimab in advanced cancers. The data were produced by immunoSEQ multiplex PCR, yet TCRdb's version contains in-frame clones alone and is incomplete. The table has tens of thousands of clones, 84% seen once. Sequencing was performed on CD4+ or CD8+ T cells sorted from blood, taken in a trial of the OX40 agonist ivuxolimab. The origin of the receptors is an adult with an advanced solid tumor such as melanoma, head and neck, liver or kidney cancer.

The chain combines TRBV21-1 with TRBJ1-2; TRBD1, the table's D call, lacks a check against the DNA. TRBV21-1 is annotated as a pseudogene. CDR3 length equals 16 residues. The CDR3 DNA sequence: TGTGCCAGCAGCAATAATCAGGGGACAAATCCCTATGGCTACACCTTC. Its protein product is CASSNNQGTNPYGYTF.

The V call is TRBV5-1, the J call TRBJ2-5; 8 nucleotides line up with TRBD2. The CDR3 totals 15 residues. The junction had 8 bases not matched to a gene; V was cut back by 3 bases and J by 4 bases. Germline lookup yields CDR1 SGHRS and CDR2 YFSETQ. CDR3 sequence reads: CASSSTGTSGETQYF. CDR3 coding DNA: TGCGCCAGCAGCTCCACCGGGACTAGTGGAGAGACCCAGTACTTC.

The chain is built from TRBV5-1 and TRBJ2-7; no clear D. Deletions cut 6 bases from V and 3 bases from J, with 19 bases between. The germline CDR1 and CDR2 sequences are SGHRS and YFSETQ. The CDR3 loop spans 15 amino acids. The CDR3 sequence: CASTPIGRTVYEQYF. The CDR3, as DNA: TGCGCCAGCACACCTATAGGACGGACGGTCTACGAGCAGTACTTC. Together with reference TRBV5-1 and TRBJ2-7, the CDR3 gives the full variable domain: KAGVTQTPRYLIKTRGQQVTLSCSPISGHRSVSWYQQTPGQGLQFLFEYFSETQRNKGNFPGRFSGRQFSNSRSEMNVSTLELGDSALYLCASTPIGRTVYEQYFGPGTRLTVT.

The sample holds one count of this clone. The rearrangement links TRBV28 to TRBJ2-7; D is unclear. This CDR3 comprises 13 residues. Looked up from germline, CDR1 is MDHEN and CDR2 is SYDVKM. Trimming stripped 2 bases from V and 2 bases from J, with 7 bases between. The CDR3 bases are TGTGCCAGCAGTTTAGCAGGTCCCTACGAGCAGTACTTC. This encodes CASSLAGPYEQYF.

This clone was counted between two and nine times. V gene TRBV21-1 combines with J gene TRBJ2-7; TRBD2 reflects the table's D call only, with no check against the DNA. TRBV21-1 is an annotated pseudogene. CDR3 size: 14 residues. CDR3 in DNA: TGTGCCAGCAGCAAAGAGGAGGATCACAACGAGCAGTACTTC. Its protein is CASSKEEDHNEQYF.

This clone was recorded a few times. This chain joins TRBV10-3 and TRBJ2-2; D uncertain. The CDR3 is 14 residues long. Germline V gene data show CDR1 as ENHRY and CDR2 as SYGVKD. V lost 5 bases to trimming and J lost 2 bases, with 9 bases between them. The CDR3 DNA sequence: TGTGCCATCAGTACCGAATCTAACACCGGGGAGCTGTTTTTT. This gives the protein CAISTESNTGELFF.

The chain has TRBV2 and TRBJ1-2; 7 nucleotides line up with TRBD1. V lost 8 bases and J lost 7; bases outside the gene matches: 10. CDR1 is SNHLY, CDR2 FYNNEI, per germline. The CDR3 contains 13 residues. CDR3 nucleotides: TGTGCCAGCCTACTCACAGGGGCGGTTGGCTACACCTTC. This gives the protein CASLLTGAVGYTF. The full variable domain, rest sourced from reference TRBV2 and TRBJ1-2, is EPEVTQTPSHQVTQMGQEVILRCVPISNHLYFYWYRQILGQKVEFLVSFYNNEISEKSEIFDDQFSVERPDGSNFTLKIRSTKLEDSAMYFCASLLTGAVGYTFGSGTRLTVV.

This chain joins TRBV11-2 and TRBJ2-5, with 10 nucleotides matching TRBD1. The V and J ends lost 4 bases and 5 bases, in that order; junction bases with no gene match: 4. CDR3 length: 14 residues. The germline CDR1 and CDR2 sequences are SGHAT and FQNNGV. CDR3 region: CASSSRTGGETQYF. The DNA of the CDR3 is TGTGCCAGCAGCTCGCGGACAGGGGGGGAGACCCAGTACTTC.

A note on this clone: One end of the junction varies from germline; a read error may be responsible. The chain uses TRBV6-5 and TRBJ2-3, with a weak D call TRBD1 (5 bases). From germline, CDR1 is MNHEY and CDR2 SVGAGI. This CDR3 region has 13 residues. The CDR3 DNA follows: TGTGCCAGCAGTCTTTCCCAATTTTCCAACAGGAACTTT. Its protein product is CASSLSQFSNRNF.

The chain carries TRBV27 and TRBJ2-3; possibly TRBD1 or TRBD2 for D (7 bases each). The CDR3 covers 15 residues. Germline CDR1 reads MNHEY; CDR2 reads SMNVEV (reference sequence). The V end lost 6 bases, the J end lost 1 base, and 14 bases lay between the germline ends. The CDR3 nucleotides read TGTGCCAGCAGCGTTCAGGGGGGGGGCACAGATACGCAGTATTTT. Its protein product is CASSVQGGGTDTQYF.

Of note for this clone: The junction shows a germline mismatch at one end, possibly a read error. The gene calls are TRBV4-2 and TRBJ1-2; D uncertain. Germline V lookup: CDR1 LGHNA, CDR2 YNFKEQ. The CDR3 consists of 15 residues. The chain's CDR3 is CASSQDQSSGYDYTF. The CDR3 coding sequence is TGTGCCAGCAGCCAAGATCAAAGCAGCGGCTATGACTACACCTTC.

J is TRBJ2-2 and V is TRBV20-1; no reliable D call. The V end was cut by 5 bases, the J end by 4 bases, with 5 bases between. This CDR3 spans 11 amino acids. Germline-derived CDR1 and CDR2 are DFQATT and SNEGSKA (reference sequence). CDR3 protein: CSALSTGELFF. DNA of the CDR3: TGCAGTGCTCTTAGCACCGGGGAGCTGTTTTTT.

V and J are TRBV6-1 and TRBJ1-5, with 7 bases matching TRBD1. J lost 0 bases, V lost 5 bases, and 4 bases had no gene match. Germline V CDR1 and CDR2: MNHNS, SASEGT. The CDR3 covers 15 residues. The CDR3 DNA is TGTGCCAGCAGTAGTGACAGGGATAGCAATCAGCCCCAGCATTTT. It is translated as CASSSDRDSNQPQHF.

The chain carries TRBV28 and TRBJ2-7, with D possibly called TRBD1 or TRBD2 (6 bases each). CDR1 MDHEN and CDR2 SYDVKM come from the germline V gene. The CDR3 loop spans 17 amino acids. V shed 4 bases and J shed 0 bases, with 19 bases lying between them. CDR3 sequence (DNA): TGTGCCAGCAGTTCCCCGGGGGCTAGCGAGGTCTCCTACGAGCAGTACTTC. Translation: CASSSPGASEVSYEQYF. Based on the CDR3 plus reference TRBV28 and TRBJ2-7, the full variable domain is DVKVTQSSRYLVKRTGEKVFLECVQDMDHENMFWYRQDPGLGLRLIYFSYDVKMKEKGDIPEGYSVSREKKERFSLILESASTNQTSMYLCASSSPGASEVSYEQYFGPGTRLTVT.

The chain recombines TRBV6-1 with TRBJ2-5, with D perhaps TRBD1 (6 bases). The CDR3 runs to 13 residues. The V gene lost 3 bases and the J gene lost 4 bases, with 9 bases spanning the gap. Germline CDR1 reads MNHNS; CDR2 reads SASEGT. The CDR3 sequence is CASSDTGSETQYF. The CDR3, as DNA: TGTGCCAGCAGTGATACAGGGTCAGAGACCCAGTACTTC.

The gene calls are TRBV6-4 and TRBJ1-2; tentative D call: TRBD1 (6 bases). The V end was cut by 6 bases, the J end by 4 bases, with 21 bases between. Germline lookup yields CDR1 MRHNA and CDR2 SNTAGT. This CDR3 is 16 amino acids long. The CDR3 region has the DNA TGTGCCAGCAGACCTTCTGGGGGCCCGGGGGGCTATGGCTACACCTTC. Translation gives CASRPSGGPGGYGYTF.